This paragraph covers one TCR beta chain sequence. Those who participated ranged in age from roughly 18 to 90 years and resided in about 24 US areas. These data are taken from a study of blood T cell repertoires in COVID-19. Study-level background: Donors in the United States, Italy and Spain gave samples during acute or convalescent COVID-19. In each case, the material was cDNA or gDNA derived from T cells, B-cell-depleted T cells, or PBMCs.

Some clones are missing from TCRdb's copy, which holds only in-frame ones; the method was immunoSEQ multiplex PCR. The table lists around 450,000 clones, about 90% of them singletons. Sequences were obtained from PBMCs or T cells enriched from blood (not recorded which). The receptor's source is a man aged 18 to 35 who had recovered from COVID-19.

CDR3 residues: CSASGGSDGETQYF. The CDR3, as DNA: TGCAGCGCTTCGGGGGGCAGTGATGGGGAGACCCAGTACTTC. The chain recombines TRBV29-1 with TRBJ2-5; maybe TRBD2 (7 bases). V lost 7 bases and J 5 bases, leaving 20 bases between the germline ends. This CDR3 has 14 residues. Germline lookup yields CDR1 SQVTM and CDR2 ANQGSEA.